This T cell receptor beta chain was found in a study of T cells in tuberculosis. Background on the study: In South Africa, adults with active tuberculosis were compared with IGRA-negative and latently infected IGRA-positive adolescents. Blood was taken before or within 7 days of anti-tuberculosis therapy.

To note about this clone: Antigen specificity is unknown.

Study-wide points: Shorter CDR3-alpha in active tuberculosis partly drove smaller distances.

Looked up from germline, CDR1 is SQVTM and CDR2 is ANQGSEA. Trimming took 6 bases from V and 0 from J, leaving 11 bases between them. This CDR3 has 13 residues. As to time point: new active TB diagnosis, blood taken before or within 7 days of starting treatment. Included patients were adults of at least 18, HIV-seronegative, South African. Profiled with immunoSEQ multiplex PCR; TCRdb holds only in-frame clones, not every one. This table has about 35,000 clones, about 90% appearing once. The origin of this receptor is an adult with tuberculosis. Some clones in this sample may be carry-over from other donors' samples. The rearrangement links TRBV29-1 to TRBJ1-2, with D hard to call. The specimen comprised PBMCs, sampled at tuberculosis diagnosis. CDR3 nucleotide sequence: TGCAGCGTCAAGACACCAGCTAACTATGGCTACACCTTC. Amino acids: CSVKTPANYGYTF.